This TCR beta chain was captured by sequencing in a study of shared clonotypes between healthy human individuals. Memory CD4+ cells were the fraction left after CD45RA+ naive selection. The assay was immunoSEQ multiplex PCR, and TCRdb's table has in-frame clones only and misses some. Of some 790,000 clones in the sample, roughly 72% were seen once. V dropped 4 bases and J dropped 0; count of bases not matched to a gene: 8. The CDR3 is 17 residues long. CDR1 is LNHDA, CDR2 SQIVND, per germline (reference sequence). The source material was memory CD4+ T cells sorted from blood. The sample's subset: CD45RA-negative fraction. The V call is TRBV19, the J call TRBJ2-1; 8 bases fit TRBD1. This clonotype originated in a woman aged 30 to 39 in good health. CDR3 region: CASSKQTGGASYNEQFF. The CDR3 nucleotides read TGTGCCAGTAGTAAACAAACAGGGGGAGCCTCCTACAATGAGCAGTTCTTC.